This T cell receptor beta chain was sequenced for a study of lymphopenia after photon versus proton radiotherapy. Study-level results: Proton therapy kept repertoires fairly stable, unlike photons, which gained effector/memory cells. In patients who died, overall survival fell as post-nadir TCR diversity dropped more. Post-nadir diversity loss with photons came from oligoclonal expansion, particularly CD8+ Temra cells. Authors raise, but do not show, better survival with proton therapy.

Concerning this clone itself: No antigen is known for it.

The CDR3 is 16 residues long. Per the germline V gene, CDR1 is SGHVS and CDR2 is FNYEAQ. The trim removed 3 bases at V and 5 bases at J, leaving 7 bases unmatched. The repertoire was sequenced with immunoSEQ multiplex PCR; TCRdb's copy has only in-frame clones and lacks some. Of around 15,000 clones in the sample, around 85% were seen once. The material was peripheral blood, obtained from a patient treated with proton-based radiotherapy. The receptor comes from a woman aged 55 to 70 with cholangiocarcinoma. Some clones in this sample may be carry-over from other donors' samples. This sequence joins TRBV7-6 and TRBJ1-6, with TRBD1 matching over 7 bases. In DNA form, the CDR3 reads TGTGCCAGCAGCTTTAGGAGACAGGGAGATAATTCACCCCTCCACTTT. Protein product: CASSFRRQGDNSPLHF.